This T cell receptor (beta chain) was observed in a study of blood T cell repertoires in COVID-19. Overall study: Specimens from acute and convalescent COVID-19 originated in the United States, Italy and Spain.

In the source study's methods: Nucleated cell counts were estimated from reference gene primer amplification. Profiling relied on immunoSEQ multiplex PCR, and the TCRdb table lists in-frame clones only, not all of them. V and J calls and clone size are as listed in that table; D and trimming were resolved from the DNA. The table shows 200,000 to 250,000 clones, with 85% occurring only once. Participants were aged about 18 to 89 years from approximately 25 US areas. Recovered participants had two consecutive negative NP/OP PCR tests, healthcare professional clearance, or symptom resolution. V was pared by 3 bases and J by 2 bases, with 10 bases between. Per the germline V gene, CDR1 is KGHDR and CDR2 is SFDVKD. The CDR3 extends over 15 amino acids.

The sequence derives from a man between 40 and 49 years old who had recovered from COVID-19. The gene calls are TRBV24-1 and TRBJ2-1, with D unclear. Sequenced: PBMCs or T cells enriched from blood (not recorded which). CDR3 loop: CATSDPRFTYNEQFF. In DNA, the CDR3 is TGTGCCACCAGTGATCCCAGATTTACCTACAATGAGCAGTTCTTC.